Only a few counts were recorded for the clone carrying this T cell receptor (beta chain). Its target is not known. Produced via immunoSEQ multiplex PCR; TCRdb's table is partial and in-frame only. This table has approximately 150,000 clones, about nine tenths appearing once. The sample comes from a study of cytomegalovirus exposure and HLA in healthy donors. The donors were part of the validation cohort, which consisted of roughly 120 subjects and was separate from the first cohort of hundreds of subjects. Study outcomes and limitations: As was reported, the classifier diagnosed cytomegalovirus status with high specificity and sensitivity. The study labeled roughly 160 TCR beta chains cytomegalovirus-associated. Most TCRs appeared rarely, but some public TCRs recurred in many donors.

Material: PBMCs. The sequence was collected from a young man in good health and CMV-seropositive.

CDR3 protein: CASSRPSPSGRPYEQYF. Here the CDR3 DNA reads TGCGCCAGCAGCCGTCCCTCGCCTAGCGGCCGTCCGTACGAGCAGTACTTC. V is TRBV5-1 and J is TRBJ2-7; 7 nucleotides line up with TRBD2. The CDR3 consists of 17 residues. V trimming: 4 bases; J trimming: 4 bases; junction bases outside the gene matches: 17. Germline V CDR1 and CDR2: SGHRS, YFSETQ. Full variable domain (missing parts from reference TRBV5-1 and TRBJ2-7): KAGVTQTPRYLIKTRGQQVTLSCSPISGHRSVSWYQQTPGQGLQFLFEYFSETQRNKGNFPGRFSGRQFSNSRSEMNVSTLELGDSALYLCASSRPSPSGRPYEQYFGPGTRLTVT.